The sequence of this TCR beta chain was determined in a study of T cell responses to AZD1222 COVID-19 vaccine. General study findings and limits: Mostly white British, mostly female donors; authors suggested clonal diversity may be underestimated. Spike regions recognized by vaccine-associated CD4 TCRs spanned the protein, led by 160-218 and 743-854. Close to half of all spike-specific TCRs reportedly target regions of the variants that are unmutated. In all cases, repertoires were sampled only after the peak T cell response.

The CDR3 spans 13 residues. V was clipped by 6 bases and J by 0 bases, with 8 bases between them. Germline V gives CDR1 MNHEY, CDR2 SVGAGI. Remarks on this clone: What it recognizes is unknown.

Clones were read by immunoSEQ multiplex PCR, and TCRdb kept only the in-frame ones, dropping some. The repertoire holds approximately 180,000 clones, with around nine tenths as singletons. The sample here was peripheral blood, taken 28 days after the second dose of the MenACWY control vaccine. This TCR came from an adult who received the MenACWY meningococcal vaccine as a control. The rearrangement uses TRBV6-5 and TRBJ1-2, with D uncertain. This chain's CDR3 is CASSRRANYGYTF. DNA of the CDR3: TGTGCCAGCAGCCGAAGAGCTAACTATGGCTACACCTTC.